This T cell receptor (beta chain) originates from a study of cytomegalovirus exposure and HLA in healthy donors. Study summary: The roughly 660 first-cohort repertoires shared a platform with the roughly 110 validation repertoires, as reported in a later analysis.

Details on this clone: The antigen remains undetermined. Other nucleotide sequences in the sample specify the same CDR3.

Measured with immunoSEQ multiplex PCR; TCRdb has only the in-frame clones, and not every one. This table holds 130,000 or so clones, about 90% found once. The study's findings and limits: TCR beta chains numbering more than 150 were designated cytomegalovirus-associated. Cytomegalovirus status was reportedly diagnosed by the classifier with high sensitivity and specificity.

Per the germline V gene, CDR1 is MNHEY and CDR2 is SVGAGI. The CDR3 extends over 14 amino acids. V gave up 6 bases and J gave up 3 bases, with 9 bases separating them. Sequenced input: PBMCs. The rearrangement links TRBV6-5 to TRBJ1-6; D gene ambiguous. The clonotype was recovered from a man younger than 45 in good health and CMV-seronegative. CDR3 protein: CASSPRGYNSPLHF. In nucleotides, the CDR3 is TGTGCCAGCAGCCCCCGGGGCTATAATTCACCCCTCCACTTT.